The 3 T cell receptor beta chains reported below all come from one sample, sequenced in a study of shared clonotypes between healthy human individuals (dated by TCRdb to 2020 to 2021). The library was obtained by the immunoSEQ multiplex PCR assay. Held by TCRdb, this immuneACCESS table contains in-frame sequences only and omits some clones. Under half of the omission traces to an unresolved V gene where checked; the cause of the rest is unknown. The sample table contains about 1 million clones; only one count was recorded for approximately 76% of them. Approximately 1.5% of the sample rests with the top ten. The sample was memory CD4+ T cells sorted from blood. The meaning of the sample's cell subset or site label: CD45RA-negative fraction. Receptors were obtained from a man between 18 and 35 years old in good health.

With respect to this clone: At the DNA level, this CDR3 is encoded by other sequences in the same sample as well. The chain recombines TRBV7-2 with TRBJ1-4; D is perhaps TRBD1 (5 bases). The germline V gene has CDR1 SGHTA and CDR2 FQGNSA. V was cut by 5 bases and J by 0 bases, with 13 bases left in between. The CDR3 totals 16 residues. The CDR3 DNA is TGTGCCAGCAGCCGCGGACCGACAGCAACTAATGAAAAACTGTTTTTT. Encoded protein: CASSRGPTATNEKLFF. The full variable domain, with the rest looked up from reference TRBV7-2 and TRBJ1-4, is GAGVSQSPSNKVTEKGKDVELRCDPISGHTALYWYRQSLGQGLEFLIYFQGNSAPDKSGLPSDRFSAERTGGSVSTLTIQRTQQEDSAVYLCASSRGPTATNEKLFFGSGTQLSVL.

The rearrangement joins TRBV5-1 to TRBJ2-2, with TRBD1 as a possible D gene (6 bases). Germline lookup yields CDR1 SGHRS and CDR2 YFSETQ. The CDR3 contains 14 residues. The V end lost 3 bases, the J end lost 6 bases, and 12 bases lay between the germline ends. DNA for the CDR3: TGCGCCAGCAGCTACACAGGGATACCCGGGGAGCTGTTTTTT. This gives the protein CASSYTGIPGELFF.

This sequence joins TRBV30 and TRBJ1-5; 9 nucleotides agree with TRBD1. Germline values: CDR1 GTSNPN, CDR2 SVGIG (reference sequence). The J segment lost 6 bases and the V segment lost 4 bases, leaving 10 bases of the junction unmatched. The CDR3 covers 15 residues. The CDR3 sequence: CAWNSGTGTGQPQHF. CDR3 DNA: TGTGCCTGGAACTCCGGGACAGGGACTGGTCAGCCCCAGCATTTT.